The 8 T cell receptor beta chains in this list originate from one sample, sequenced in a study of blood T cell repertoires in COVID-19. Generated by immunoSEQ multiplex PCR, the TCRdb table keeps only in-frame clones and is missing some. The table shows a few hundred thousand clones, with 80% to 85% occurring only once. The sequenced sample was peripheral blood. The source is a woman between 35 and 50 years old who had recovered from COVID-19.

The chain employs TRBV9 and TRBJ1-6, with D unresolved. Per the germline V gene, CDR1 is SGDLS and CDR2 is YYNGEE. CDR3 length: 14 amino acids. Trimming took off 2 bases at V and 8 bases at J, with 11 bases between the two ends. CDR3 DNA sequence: TGTGCCAGCAGCGTTCAGAATTTCGATTCACCCCTCCACTTT. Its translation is CASSVQNFDSPLHF.

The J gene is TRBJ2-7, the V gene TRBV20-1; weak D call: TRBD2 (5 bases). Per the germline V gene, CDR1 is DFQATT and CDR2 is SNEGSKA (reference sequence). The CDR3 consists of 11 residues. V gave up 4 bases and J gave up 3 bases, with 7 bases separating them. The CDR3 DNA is TGCAGTGCTACCGACTACTACGAGCAGTACTTC. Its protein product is CSATDYYEQYF.

The CDR3 DNA follows: TGTGCCAGTTCGGGACAGGGAAATGAAAAACTGTTTTTT. It encodes CASSGQGNEKLFF. The genes are TRBV25-1 and TRBJ1-4; 9 nucleotides agree with TRBD1. The CDR3 sequence is 13 residues long. Trimming cost V 9 bases and J 5 bases; bases outside gene matches: 4. Germline V CDR1 and CDR2: MGHDK, SYGVNS.

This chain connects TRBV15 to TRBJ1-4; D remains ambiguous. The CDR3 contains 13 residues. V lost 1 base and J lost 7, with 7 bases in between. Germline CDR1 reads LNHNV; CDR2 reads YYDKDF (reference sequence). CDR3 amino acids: CATSRVQAEKLFF. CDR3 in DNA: TGTGCCACCAGCAGAGTCCAGGCTGAAAAACTGTTTTTT.

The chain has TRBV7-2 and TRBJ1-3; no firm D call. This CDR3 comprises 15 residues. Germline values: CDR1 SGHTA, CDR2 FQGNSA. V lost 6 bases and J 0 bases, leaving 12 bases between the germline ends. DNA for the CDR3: TGTGCCAGCAGGGTAGGCCCGGGCTCTGGAAACACCATATATTTT. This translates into CASRVGPGSGNTIYF.

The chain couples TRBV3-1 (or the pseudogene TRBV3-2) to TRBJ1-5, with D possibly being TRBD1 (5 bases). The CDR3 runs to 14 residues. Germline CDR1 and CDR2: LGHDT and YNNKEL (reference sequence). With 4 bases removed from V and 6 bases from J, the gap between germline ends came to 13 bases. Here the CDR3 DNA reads TGTGCCAGCAGCCCAGGGTTTTTGGTTCAGCCCCAGCATTTT. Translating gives CASSPGFLVQPQHF.

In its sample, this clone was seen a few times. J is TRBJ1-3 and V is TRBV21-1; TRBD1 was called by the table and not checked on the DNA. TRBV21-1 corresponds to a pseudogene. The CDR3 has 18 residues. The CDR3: CASSKGGARGCSGNTIYF. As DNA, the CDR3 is TGTGCCAGCAGCAAAGGGGGCGCCAGGGGATGCTCTGGAAACACCATATATTTT.

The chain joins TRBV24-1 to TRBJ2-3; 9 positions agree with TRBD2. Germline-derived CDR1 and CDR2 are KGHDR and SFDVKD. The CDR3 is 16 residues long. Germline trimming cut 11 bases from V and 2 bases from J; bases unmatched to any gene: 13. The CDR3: CASPEIAGEFTDTQYF. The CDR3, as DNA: TGTGCCAGCCCCGAGATAGCGGGGGAATTCACAGATACGCAGTATTTT.